This T cell receptor beta chain comes out of a study of blood T cell repertoires in COVID-19. Whole-study context: Researchers got acute and convalescent COVID-19 samples from the United States, Italy and Spain.

Only in-frame clones appear in the TCRdb table, and some are missing; sequencing was by immunoSEQ multiplex PCR. The repertoire holds around 300,000 clones, with 89% as singletons. This receptor was identified in a man aged 45 to 65 with acute or convalescent COVID-19. The source material was peripheral blood.

The CDR3 sequence is CATKRQRGNTGELFF. The DNA for the CDR3 is TGTGCCACCAAACGCCAGCGGGGGAACACCGGGGAGCTGTTTTTT. The chain links TRBV15 to TRBJ2-2; TRBD2 agrees at 7 bases. The V segment lost 7 bases and the J segment 1 base; nucleotides outside the gene matches: 6. The CDR3 runs to 15 residues. Germline V lookup: CDR1 LNHNV, CDR2 YYDKDF (reference sequence).